Described below is a single TCR beta chain sequence and its context. As yet, its antigen is unknown. This entry comes from a study of identifying expanded T cells in peripheral blood. Profiling relied on immunoSEQ multiplex PCR, and the TCRdb table lists in-frame clones only, not all of them. The data show about 58,000 clones, roughly 89% seen once. The V end was cut by 0 bases, the J end by 3 bases, with 4 bases between. The CDR3 runs 14 residues. In germline, CDR1 is SGDLS, CDR2 YYNGEE. Study-wide results and caveats: Technical replicates showed around 1.2 changed clones; roughly two weeks approximately 16; four weeks 19.

Healthy donors had no documented immune events, such as infections, while sampled. The source of this sequence is a person aged 18 to 75 in good health. The specimen sequenced was blood. The V call is TRBV9, the J call TRBJ1-6; no clear D. CDR3 protein: CASSVGIYNSPLHF. The DNA for the CDR3 is TGTGCCAGCAGCGTAGGAATCTATAATTCACCCCTCCACTTT.